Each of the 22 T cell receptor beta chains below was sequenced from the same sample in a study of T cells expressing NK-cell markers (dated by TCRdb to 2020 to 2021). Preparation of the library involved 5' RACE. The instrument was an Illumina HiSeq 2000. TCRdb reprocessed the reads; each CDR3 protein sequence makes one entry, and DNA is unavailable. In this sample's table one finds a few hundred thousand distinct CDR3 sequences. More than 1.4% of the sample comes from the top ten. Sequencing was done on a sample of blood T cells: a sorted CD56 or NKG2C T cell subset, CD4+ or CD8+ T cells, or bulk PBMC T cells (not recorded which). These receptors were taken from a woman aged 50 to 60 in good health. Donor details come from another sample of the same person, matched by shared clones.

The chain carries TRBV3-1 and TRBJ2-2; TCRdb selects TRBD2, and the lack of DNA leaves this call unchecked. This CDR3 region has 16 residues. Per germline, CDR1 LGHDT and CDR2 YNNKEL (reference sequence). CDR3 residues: CASSQRAPGERRELFF.

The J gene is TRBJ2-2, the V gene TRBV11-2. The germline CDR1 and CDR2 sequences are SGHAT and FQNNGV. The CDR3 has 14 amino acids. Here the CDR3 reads CASSHKFNTGELFF.

CDR3 sequence: CASILVGRGRGDTQYF. J is TRBJ2-3 and V is TRBV11-3; TCRdb names TRBD1, which stays unverified in the absence of DNA. Germline V gives CDR1 SGHNT, CDR2 YENEEA. The CDR3 runs to 16 residues. The whole variable domain, remainder taken from reference TRBV11-3 and TRBJ2-3, is EAGVVQSPRYKIIEKKQPVAFWCNPISGHNTLYWYLQNLGQGPELLIRYENEEAVDDSQLPKDRFSAERLKGVDSTLKIQPAELGDSAVYLCASILVGRGRGDTQYFGPGTRLTVL.

This CDR3 reads CASSEKEWATNEKLFF. This rearrangement joins TRBV4-1 to TRBJ1-4. CDR3 size: 16 residues. Germline CDR1 MGHRA, CDR2 YSYEKL.

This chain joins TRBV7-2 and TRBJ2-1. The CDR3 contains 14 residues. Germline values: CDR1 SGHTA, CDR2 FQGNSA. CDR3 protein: CASSPIRLGNEQFF. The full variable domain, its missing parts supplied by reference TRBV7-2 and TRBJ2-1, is GAGVSQSPSNKVTEKGKDVELRCDPISGHTALYWYRQSLGQGLEFLIYFQGNSAPDKSGLPSDRFSAERTGGSVSTLTIQRTQQEDSAVYLCASSPIRLGNEQFFGPGTRLTVL.

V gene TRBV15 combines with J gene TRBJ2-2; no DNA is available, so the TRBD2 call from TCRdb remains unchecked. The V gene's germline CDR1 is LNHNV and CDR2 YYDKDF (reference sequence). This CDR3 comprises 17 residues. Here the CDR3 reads CATSRELAGGPEGELFF.

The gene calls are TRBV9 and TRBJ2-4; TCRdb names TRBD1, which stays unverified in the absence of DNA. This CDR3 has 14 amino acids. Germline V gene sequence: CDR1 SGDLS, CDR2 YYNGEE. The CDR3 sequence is CASSAGTPQNIQYF.

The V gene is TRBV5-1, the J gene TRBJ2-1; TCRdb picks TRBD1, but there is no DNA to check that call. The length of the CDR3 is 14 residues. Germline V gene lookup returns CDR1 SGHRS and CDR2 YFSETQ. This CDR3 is CASSKLQGNNEQFF.

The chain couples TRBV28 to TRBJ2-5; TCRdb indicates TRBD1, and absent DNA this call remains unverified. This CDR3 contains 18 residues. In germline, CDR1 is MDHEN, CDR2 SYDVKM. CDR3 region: CASTVEFGDKASGGTQYF.

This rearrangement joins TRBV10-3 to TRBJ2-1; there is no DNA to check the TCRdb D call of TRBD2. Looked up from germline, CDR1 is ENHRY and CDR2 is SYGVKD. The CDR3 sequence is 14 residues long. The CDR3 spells CAINPSGPYNEQFF.

The CDR3 spells CSARRTSGSWSSYNEQFF. The rearrangement links TRBV29-1 to TRBJ2-1; TCRdb's D gene call, TRBD2, goes unchecked for lack of DNA. The CDR3 is 18 residues long. CDR1 and CDR2 from the germline V gene are SQVTM and ANQGSEA.

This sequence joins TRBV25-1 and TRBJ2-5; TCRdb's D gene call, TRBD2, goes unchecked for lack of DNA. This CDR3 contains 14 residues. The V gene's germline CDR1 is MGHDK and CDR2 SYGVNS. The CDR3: CASSALPAQETQYF. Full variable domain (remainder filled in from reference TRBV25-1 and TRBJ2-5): EADIYQTPRYLVIGTGKKITLECSQTMGHDKMYWYQQDPGMELHLIHYSYGVNSTEKGDLSSESTVSRIRTEHFPLTLESARPSHTSQYLCASSALPAQETQYFGPGTRLLVL.

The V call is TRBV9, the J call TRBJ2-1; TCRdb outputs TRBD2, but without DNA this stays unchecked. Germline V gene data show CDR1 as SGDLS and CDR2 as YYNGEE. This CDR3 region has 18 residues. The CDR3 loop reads CASSVVHRGAGGRDEQFF. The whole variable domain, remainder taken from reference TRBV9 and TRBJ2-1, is DSGVTQTPKHLITATGQRVTLRCSPRSGDLSVYWYQQSLDQGLQFLIQYYNGEERAKGNILERFSAQQFPDLHSELNLSSLELGDSALYFCASSVVHRGAGGRDEQFFGPGTRLTVL.

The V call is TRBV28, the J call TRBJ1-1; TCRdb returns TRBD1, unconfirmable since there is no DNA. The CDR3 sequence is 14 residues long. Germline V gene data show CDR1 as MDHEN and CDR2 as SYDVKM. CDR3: CASRHRGRNSEAFF.

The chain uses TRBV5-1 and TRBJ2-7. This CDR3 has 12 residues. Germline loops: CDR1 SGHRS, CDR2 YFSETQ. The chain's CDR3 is CASSSDGRVQYF.

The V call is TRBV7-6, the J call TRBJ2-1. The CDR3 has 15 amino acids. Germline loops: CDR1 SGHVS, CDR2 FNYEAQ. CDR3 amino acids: CASSLVGSVYNEQFF.

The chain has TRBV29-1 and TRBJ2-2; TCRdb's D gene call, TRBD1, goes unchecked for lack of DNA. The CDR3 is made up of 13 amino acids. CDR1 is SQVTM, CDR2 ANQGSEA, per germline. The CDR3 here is CSVGTGGEGELFF.

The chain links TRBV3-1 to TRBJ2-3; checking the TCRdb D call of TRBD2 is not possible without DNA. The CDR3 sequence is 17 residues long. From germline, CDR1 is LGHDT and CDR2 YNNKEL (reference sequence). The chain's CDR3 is CASSSATSGRSTDTQYF.

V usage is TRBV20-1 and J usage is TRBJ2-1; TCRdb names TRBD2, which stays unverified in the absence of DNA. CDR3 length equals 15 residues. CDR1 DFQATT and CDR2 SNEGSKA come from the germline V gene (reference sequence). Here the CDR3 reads CSARAEGYNSGEQFF.

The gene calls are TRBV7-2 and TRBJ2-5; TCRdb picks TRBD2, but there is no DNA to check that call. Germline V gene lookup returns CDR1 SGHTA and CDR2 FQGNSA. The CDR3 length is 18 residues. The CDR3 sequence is CASSLGASGRLGSGTQYF.

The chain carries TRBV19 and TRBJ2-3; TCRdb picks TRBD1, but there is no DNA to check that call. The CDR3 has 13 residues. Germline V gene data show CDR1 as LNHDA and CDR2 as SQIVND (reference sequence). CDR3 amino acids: CASSIEEGNTQYF.

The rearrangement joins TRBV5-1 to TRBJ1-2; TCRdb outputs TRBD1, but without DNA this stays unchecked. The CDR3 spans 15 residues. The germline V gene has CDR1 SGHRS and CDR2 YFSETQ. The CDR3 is CASSSSGQDKSGYTF.